The rows below give T cell receptor beta chains drawn from one sample of a study of breast tumors, draining lymph nodes, adjacent tissues. TCRdb used MiXCR to reprocess the multiplex PCR reads, holding one entry per CDR3 protein. The table records about 15,000 distinct CDR3 sequences, approximately 45% of them present only once. Specimen: tumor-adjacent breast tissue. These receptor sequences come from a female donor with breast cancer. Some clones in this sample may be carry-over from other donors' samples. Each CDR3 is given with its conserved first and last residue. D genes are given only for firm matches. Only part of the rows carry a size: once, few, many, or a class if the clone is expanded.

clone_size	v_call	cdr3_length	j_call	d_call	cdr3_nt	cdr3_aa
NA	TRBV12-3/TRBV12-4	13	TRBJ1-2	NA	TGTGCCAGCAGTTTCGGCCCCCTTACAGGGCGCACCTTC	CASSFGPLTGRTF
NA	TRBV6-5	14	TRBJ2-1	NA	TGTGCCAGCAGGCGGGACCAGGCGAACAATGAGCAGTTCTTC	CASRRDQANNEQFF
many	TRBV4-3	14	TRBJ2-2	NA	TGCGCCAGCCGCAATCACAAGAACACCGGGGAGCTGTTTTTT	CASRNHKNTGELFF
NA	TRBV6-5	15	TRBJ2-5	NA	TGTGCCAGCAGTTATCAAAGAGGCCTACAAGGGACCCAGCACTTC	CASSYQRGLQGTQHF
NA	TRBV6-4	14	TRBJ2-7	NA	TGTACCAGCAGGCACGGGACGGGGCCCTCCGAGCAGTACTTC	CTSRHGTGPSEQYF
NA	TRBV3-1	15	TRBJ1-6	NA	TGTGCCAGCAGCCAAGGCCCCTCCTATAATTCACCCCTCCACTTT	CASSQGPSYNSPLHF
few	TRBV2	13	TRBJ1-1	TRBD1	TGTGCCAGCAGTTCAGGGGGCTTGACTGAAGCTTTCTTT	CASSSGGLTEAFF
NA	TRBV29-1	11	TRBJ2-7	NA	TGCAGCGTACGGGGCTCCTACGAGCAGTACTTC	CSVRGSYEQYF
NA	TRBV9	14	TRBJ1-6	TRBD1	TGTGCCAGCAGCACGACAGGGGGTAATTCACCCCTCCACTTT	CASSTTGGNSPLHF
NA	TRBV20-1	14	TRBJ1-2	NA	TGCAGTGCTGGGCTGACAGAGGGGGACTATGGCTACACCTTC	CSAGLTEGDYGYTF
NA	TRBV5-1	22	TRBJ2-7	NA	NA	CASSFYICSAWTSGNPLYEQYF
many	TRBV12-3/TRBV12-4	13	TRBJ2-1	NA	TGTGCCAGCAGTTTTCGACCCTACAATGAGCAGTTCTTC	CASSFRPYNEQFF
NA	TRBV5-1	13	TRBJ2-3	NA	TGCGCCAGCAGCGGGGGGGCCCATGGTACGCAGTATTTT	CASSGGAHGTQYF
few	TRBV24-1	14	TRBJ2-3	TRBD1	TGTGCCACCAGTGAAACAACAGGGGCGCATACGCAGTATTTT	CATSETTGAHTQYF
many	TRBV18	17	TRBJ2-6	TRBD1	TGTGCCAGCTCAAAGGGACAGGGAGGCTCTGGGGCCAACGTCCTGACTTTC	CASSKGQGGSGANVLTF
NA	TRBV6-2/TRBV6-3	14	TRBJ1-4	NA	TGTGCCAGCAGTCACTCTGGGTTTGGCGAAAAACTGTTTTTT	CASSHSGFGEKLFF
few	TRBV2	16	TRBJ1-4	NA	TGTGCCACTACAACATGGGATCGGGCCCGACCTCAAGAACTGTTTTTT	CATTTWDRARPQELFF
NA	TRBV5-1	14	TRBJ2-3	NA	TGCGCCAGCAGCTTGGACAGGCCCACAGATACGCAGTATTTT	CASSLDRPTDTQYF
NA	TRBV7-2	13	TRBJ2-7	NA	TGTGCCAGCAGCTTAGCGCCTCGGGGCGAGCAGTACTTC	CASSLAPRGEQYF
NA	TRBV5-1	14	TRBJ2-7	NA	TGCGCCAGCAGCTTGGTAGCGTACACCTACGAGCAGTACTTC	CASSLVAYTYEQYF
NA	TRBV7-2	14	TRBJ2-7	NA	TGTGCCAGCAGCCCCCGGACGGGGGCGCGGGAGCAGTACTTC	CASSPRTGAREQYF
NA	TRBV7-7	16	TRBJ2-2	NA	TGTGCTAGCAGCTTAGTGCGCTTCCAAAACACCGGGGAGCTGTTTTTT	CASSLVRFQNTGELFF
medium-sized	TRBV24-1	16	TRBJ2-5	NA	TGTGCCACCAGTGATCCCTCTCCGGGGGAAGGAAAGACCCAGTACTTC	CATSDPSPGEGKTQYF
large	TRBV20-1	16	TRBJ2-1	TRBD2	TGCAGTGCTAGAGATCTGGTAGCGGGAGTGTTAAATGAGCAGTTCTTC	CSARDLVAGVLNEQFF
medium-sized	TRBV24-1	12	TRBJ1-2	TRBD1	TGTGCCACCAGTGTGACAGGGGGCGGCTACACCTTC	CATSVTGGGYTF
NA	TRBV20-1	14	TRBJ2-3	NA	TGCAGTGCTCCGAACAGTTTCGGGAGAGATACGCAGTATTTT	CSAPNSFGRDTQYF
NA	TRBV7-9	13	TRBJ2-3	TRBD1	TGTGCCAGTCATACAGGGGGCACAGATACGCAGTATTTT	CASHTGGTDTQYF
once	TRBV11-2	11	TRBJ2-3	NA	TGTGCCAGCAGCTCCAGAGATACGCAGTATTTT	CASSSRDTQYF
NA	TRBV2	21	TRBJ2-3	TRBD1	TGTGCCAGCAGTGCAAGGTCCGGGACAGGGGAGGCTGCCGATAGCACAGATACGCAGTATTTT	CASSARSGTGEAADSTDTQYF
many	TRBV7-6	12	TRBJ2-5	NA	TGTGCCAGCAGCCGCATGTCGGAGACCCAGTACTTC	CASSRMSETQYF
many	TRBV10-2	14	TRBJ2-7	NA	TGCGCCAGCTCACTGTCAAGGGGACAAGACGAGCAGTACTTC	CASSLSRGQDEQYF
once	TRBV9	14	TRBJ2-7	NA	TGTGCCAGCAGCGTAGGGGGAGATGACTACGAGCAGTACTTC	CASSVGGDDYEQYF
NA	TRBV5-8	15	TRBJ2-7	TRBD2	TGTGCCAGCAGGAGTATGACTAGCGGAACCTTGGGGCAGTACTTC	CASRSMTSGTLGQYF
few	TRBV2	16	TRBJ2-3	NA	TGTGCCAGCAGTGTAGGGTCGCCCGTTCATTCAGATACGCAGTATTTT	CASSVGSPVHSDTQYF
once	TRBV12-3/TRBV12-4	15	TRBJ1-5	NA	TGTGCCAGCAGTTTAGATGGAACTTACCAAGAGACCCAGCATTTT	CASSLDGTYQETQHF
NA	TRBV13	14	TRBJ2-3	TRBD1	TGTGCCAGCAGGGACAGGGGTAGCACAGATACGCAGTATTTT	CASRDRGSTDTQYF
medium-sized	TRBV11-2	13	TRBJ1-2	TRBD1	TGTGCCAGCAGCTTCAACAGGGGTTATGGCTACACCTTC	CASSFNRGYGYTF
NA	TRBV12-3/TRBV12-4	15	TRBJ2-1	TRBD2	TGTGCCAGCAGCTCGAAGCGGGAGTCCTACAATGAGCAGTTCTTC	CASSSKRESYNEQFF
many	TRBV5-1	16	TRBJ1-3	NA	TGCGCCAGCAGCTTTGACAGTCAGAGCTCTGGAAACACCATATATTTT	CASSFDSQSSGNTIYF
many	TRBV12-3/TRBV12-4	15	TRBJ2-3	TRBD2	TGTGCCAGCACTTCCGGGACTAGCGGGGGGGATACGCAGTATTTT	CASTSGTSGGDTQYF
many	TRBV6-2/TRBV6-3	14	TRBJ2-7	NA	TGTGCCAGCAGTTTATCGACAGGTTCCTACGAGCAGTACTTC	CASSLSTGSYEQYF
NA	TRBV6-2/TRBV6-3	14	TRBJ2-3	NA	TGTGCCAGCGGGGCAGACAGGAGGGTAGATACGCAGTGTTTT	CASGADRRVDTQCF
NA	TRBV10-2	15	TRBJ1-6	NA	TGCGCCAGCAGTGAGTCGAAACGGGGAGGATCACCCCTCCACTTT	CASSESKRGGSPLHF
many	TRBV20-1	13	TRBJ1-5	NA	TGCAGTGCTATCGGTCATAGCAATCAGCCCCAGCATTTT	CSAIGHSNQPQHF
once	TRBV15	16	TRBJ2-1	TRBD2	TGTGCCACCAGCAGTTGGACTAGCGGGAGGCTCAATGAGCAGTTCTTC	CATSSWTSGRLNEQFF
medium-sized	TRBV7-8	14	TRBJ1-6	NA	TGTGCCAGCAGCTTAGGGACCGGAAATTCACCCCTCCACTTT	CASSLGTGNSPLHF
many	TRBV14	15	TRBJ2-3	NA	TGTGCCAGCAGCCAAGTAGGGGCCAGCACAGATACGCAGTATTTT	CASSQVGASTDTQYF
once	TRBV5-6	23	TRBJ1-3	NA	NA	CASSFYICSARAGTGVSGNTIYF
large	TRBV6-6	18	TRBJ2-1	NA	TGTGCCAGCAGTTACTCGAAGGTCGGAGGCCGGGTGAGGAATGAGCAGTTCTTC	CASSYSKVGGRVRNEQFF
large	TRBV20-1	15	TRBJ2-3	TRBD2	TGCAGTGCTAGTAGGGGACTAGGAGCAACAGATACGCAGTATTTT	CSASRGLGATDTQYF
NA	TRBV7-3	15	TRBJ1-5	NA	TGTGCCAGCAGCTTTTCTAGCGGGGGGCGTGATACGCAGCATTTT	CASSFSSGGRDTQHF